Listed below are T cell receptor beta chains from one sample, sequenced in a study of T cells after yellow fever vaccination. TCRdb re-analysed the 5' RACE reads in MiXCR, keeping a single row per CDR3 protein. The sample holds nearly 350,000 distinct CDR3 sequences, about 8.3% seen once. Here the sequenced sample was PBMCs, taken more than 35 days after the first yellow fever vaccination. These receptors were collected from a man aged 18 to 29 who received the YFV17D yellow fever vaccine. The CDR3 runs from the conserved cysteine through the conserved F or W. The D gene is left open where the match is weak. The size of a clone is reported for some rows only, either as once, few or many, or as a class for expanded clones.

clone size	V gene	D gene	J gene	CDR3 protein	CDR3 DNA
few	TRBV2	TRBD1	TRBJ2-2	CASSVPGQGWTGELFF	TGTGCCAGCAGTGTACCGGGACAGGGCTGGACCGGGGAGCTGTTTTTT
few	TRBV20-1	-	TRBJ2-5	CSARVPRAPETQYF	TGCAGTGCTAGAGTACCAAGGGCCCCAGAGACCCAGTACTTC
-	TRBV28	-	TRBJ2-3	CASSPPTGRADTQYF	TGTGCCAGCAGCCCCCCCACAGGGCGGGCAGATACGCAGTATTTT
-	TRBV7-2	-	TRBJ1-4	CASSLGQAWREKLFF	TGTGCCAGCAGCTTAGGACAGGCGTGGAGGGAAAAACTGTTTTTT
few	TRBV25-1	-	TRBJ1-6	CASTGVVGGMNSPLHF	TGTGCCAGCACGGGGGTGGTGGGAGGAATGAATTCACCCCTCCACTTT
few	TRBV20-1	TRBD2	TRBJ2-7	CSATGTSGGYEQYF	TGCAGTGCTACGGGGACTAGCGGGGGTTACGAGCAGTACTTC
few	TRBV4-1	TRBD1	TRBJ2-5	CASSHGPGQGLETQYF	TGCGCCAGCAGCCATGGGCCGGGACAGGGGTTAGAGACCCAGTACTTC
-	TRBV6-5	-	TRBJ2-7	CASSYNRGTGEQYF	TGTGCCAGCAGTTACAACCGGGGAACGGGCGAGCAGTACTTC
-	TRBV19	-	TRBJ2-1	CASSEGGTYNEQFF	TGTGCCAGTAGCGAGGGGGGGACCTACAATGAGCAGTTCTTC
-	TRBV7-2	TRBD1	TRBJ1-4	CASSSSTGWAEKLFF	TGTGCCAGCAGCTCATCGACAGGGTGGGCTGAAAAACTGTTTTTT
-	TRBV5-6	-	TRBJ2-2	CASSPMSRGKTRELVF	TGTGCCAGCAGCCCTATGAGTCGGGGGAAGACCCGGGAGCTGGTTTTT
few	TRBV12-3/TRBV12-4	-	TRBJ1-1	CASSLRGYTEAFF	TGTGCCAGCAGTCTCAGGGGCTACACTGAAGCTTTCTTT
once	TRBV5-1	-	TRBJ2-6	CASGESSGANVLTF	TGCGCCAGCGGGGAGTCCTCTGGGGCCAACGTCCTGACTTTC
-	TRBV11-2	-	TRBJ2-5	CASSLGSSSGRGEETQYF	TGTGCCAGCAGCTTAGGTTCCTCTAGCGGCAGGGGGGAAGAGACCCAGTACTTC
few	TRBV14	-	TRBJ1-1	CASSQDRLTEAFF	TGTGCCAGCAGCCAAGATAGGCTCACTGAAGCTTTCTTT
few	TRBV6-5	-	TRBJ2-5	CASSYSSGEETQYF	TGTGCCAGCAGTTACTCCTCGGGGGAAGAGACCCAGTACTTC
-	TRBV7-2	TRBD2	TRBJ2-3	CASTSLAGDTQYF	TGTGCCAGCACCTCACTAGCGGGGGATACGCAGTATTTT
few	TRBV5-4	-	TRBJ2-1	CASSLFSRRANEQFF	TGTGCCAGCAGCTTGTTTTCGAGGAGGGCCAATGAGCAGTTCTTC
-	TRBV7-2	-	TRBJ2-2	CASSLAYTGELFF	TGTGCCAGCAGCTTAGCCTACACCGGGGAGCTGTTTTTT
-	TRBV27	-	TRBJ1-4	CASRRGIHEKLFF	TGTGCCAGCAGGAGGGGGATTCATGAAAAACTGTTTTTT
few	TRBV12-3/TRBV12-4	-	TRBJ1-6	CASSLAPASPLHF	TGTGCCAGCAGTTTAGCGCCGGCTTCACCCCTCCACTTT
-	TRBV4-2	TRBD2	TRBJ2-5	CASSQVTSGGASIETQYF	TGTGCCAGCAGCCAAGTGACTAGCGGGGGGGCATCGATAGAGACCCAGTACTTC